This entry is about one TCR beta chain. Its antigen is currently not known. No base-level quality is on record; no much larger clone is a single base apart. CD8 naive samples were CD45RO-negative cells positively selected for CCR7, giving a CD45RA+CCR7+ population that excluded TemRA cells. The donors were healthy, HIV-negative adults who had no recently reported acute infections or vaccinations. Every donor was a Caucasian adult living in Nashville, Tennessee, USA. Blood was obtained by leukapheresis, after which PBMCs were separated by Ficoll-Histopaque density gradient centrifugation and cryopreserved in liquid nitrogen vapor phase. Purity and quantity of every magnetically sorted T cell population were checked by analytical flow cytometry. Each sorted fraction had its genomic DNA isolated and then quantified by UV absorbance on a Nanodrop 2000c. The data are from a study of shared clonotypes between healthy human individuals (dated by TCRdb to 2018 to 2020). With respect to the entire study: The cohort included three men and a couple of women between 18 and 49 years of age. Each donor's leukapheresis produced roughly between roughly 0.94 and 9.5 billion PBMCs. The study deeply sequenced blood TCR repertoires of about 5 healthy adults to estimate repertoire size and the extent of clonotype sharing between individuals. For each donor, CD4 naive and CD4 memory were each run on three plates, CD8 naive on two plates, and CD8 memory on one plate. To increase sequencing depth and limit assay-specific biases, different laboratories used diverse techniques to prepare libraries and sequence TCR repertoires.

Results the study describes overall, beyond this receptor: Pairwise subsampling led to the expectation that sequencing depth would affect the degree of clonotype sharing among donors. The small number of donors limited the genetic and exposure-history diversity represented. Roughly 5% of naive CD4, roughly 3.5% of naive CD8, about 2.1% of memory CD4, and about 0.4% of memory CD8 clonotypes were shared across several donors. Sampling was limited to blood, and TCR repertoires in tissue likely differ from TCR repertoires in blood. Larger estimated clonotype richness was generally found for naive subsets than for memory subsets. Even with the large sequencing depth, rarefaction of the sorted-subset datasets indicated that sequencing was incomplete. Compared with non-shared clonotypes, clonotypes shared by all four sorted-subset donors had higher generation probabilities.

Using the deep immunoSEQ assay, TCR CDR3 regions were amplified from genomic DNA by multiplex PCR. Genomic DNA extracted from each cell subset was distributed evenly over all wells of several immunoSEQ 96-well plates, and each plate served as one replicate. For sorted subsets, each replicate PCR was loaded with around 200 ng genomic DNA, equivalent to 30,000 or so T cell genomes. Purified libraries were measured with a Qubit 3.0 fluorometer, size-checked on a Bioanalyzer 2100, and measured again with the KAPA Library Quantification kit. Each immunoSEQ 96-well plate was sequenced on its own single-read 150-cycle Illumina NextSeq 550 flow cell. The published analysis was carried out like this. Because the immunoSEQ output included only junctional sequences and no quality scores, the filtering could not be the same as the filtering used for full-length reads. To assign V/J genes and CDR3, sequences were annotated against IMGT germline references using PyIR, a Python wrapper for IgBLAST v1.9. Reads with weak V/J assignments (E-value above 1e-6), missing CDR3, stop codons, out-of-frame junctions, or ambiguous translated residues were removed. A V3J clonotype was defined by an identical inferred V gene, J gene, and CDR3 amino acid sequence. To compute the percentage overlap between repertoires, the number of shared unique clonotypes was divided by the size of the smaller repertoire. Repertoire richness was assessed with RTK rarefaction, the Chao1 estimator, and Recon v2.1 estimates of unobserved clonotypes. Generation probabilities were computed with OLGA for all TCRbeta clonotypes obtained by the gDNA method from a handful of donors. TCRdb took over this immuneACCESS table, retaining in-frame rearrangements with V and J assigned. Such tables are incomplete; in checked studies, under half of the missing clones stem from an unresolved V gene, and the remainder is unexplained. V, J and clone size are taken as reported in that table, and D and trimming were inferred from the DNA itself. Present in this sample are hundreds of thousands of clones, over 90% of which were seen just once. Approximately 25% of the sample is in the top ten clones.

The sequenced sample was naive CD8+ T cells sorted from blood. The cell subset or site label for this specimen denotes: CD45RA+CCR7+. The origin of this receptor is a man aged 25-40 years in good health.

Read as DNA, the sequence is TGTGCCAGCAGCTTAGAAGCGGCGGGAGGTGGCACCGGGGAGCTGTTTTTT. This sequence encodes CASSLEAAGGGTGELFF. The chain links TRBV7-6 with TRBJ2-2, and TRBD2 matches 8 of the central bases. From its cysteine to its phenylalanine, the CDR3 spans 17 amino acids. The sequence is cut down to CDR3 DNA, 51 bases in frame from base 1. V ends up 1 base short and J 4 bases short, with an unmatched junction base count of 8. The germline V gene yields SGHVS for CDR1 and FNYEAQ for CDR2. The full variable domain, completed from the reference TRBV7-6 and TRBJ2-2 proteins outside the CDR3, reads GAGVSQSPRYKVTKRGQDVALRCDPISGHVSLYWYRQALGQGPEFLTYFNYEAQQDKSGLPNDRFSAERPEGSISTLTIQRTEQRDSAMYRCASSLEAAGGGTGELFFGEGSRLTVL.